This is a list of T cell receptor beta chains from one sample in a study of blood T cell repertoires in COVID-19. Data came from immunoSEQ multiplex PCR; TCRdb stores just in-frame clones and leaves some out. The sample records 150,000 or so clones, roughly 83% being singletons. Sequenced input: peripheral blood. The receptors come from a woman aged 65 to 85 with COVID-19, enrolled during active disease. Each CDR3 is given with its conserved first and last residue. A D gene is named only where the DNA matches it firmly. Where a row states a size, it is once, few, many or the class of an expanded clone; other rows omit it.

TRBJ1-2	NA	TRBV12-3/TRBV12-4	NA	TGTGCCAGCAGTGCCGTGGGGGGTGATGGCTACACCTTC	CASSAVGGDGYTF
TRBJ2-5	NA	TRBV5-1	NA	TGCGCCAGCAGCTCCACTGGTAGAAGCCAAGAGACCCAGTACTTC	CASSSTGRSQETQYF
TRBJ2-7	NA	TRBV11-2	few	TGTGCCAGCAGCTTAGAGTTGCGCTACGAGCAGTACTTC	CASSLELRYEQYF
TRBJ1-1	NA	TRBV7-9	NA	TGTGCCAGCAGCGCCAGGGCAGGCCTGAACACTGAAGCTTTCTTT	CASSARAGLNTEAFF
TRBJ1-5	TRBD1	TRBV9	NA	TGTGCCAGCAGCGGGATGCCGGGACAGGGACAGCCCCAGCATTTT	CASSGMPGQGQPQHF
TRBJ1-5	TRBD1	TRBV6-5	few	TGTGCCAGCGCTTGGGACAGGGGACAGCCCCAGCATTTT	CASAWDRGQPQHF
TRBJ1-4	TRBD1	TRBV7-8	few	TGTGCCAGCAGCCCAGGACAGGTGGGGGAAAAACTGTTTTTT	CASSPGQVGEKLFF
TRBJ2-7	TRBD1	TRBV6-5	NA	TGTGCCAGCAGTAAGGAGACAGGGCCAACCTACGAGCAGTACTTC	CASSKETGPTYEQYF
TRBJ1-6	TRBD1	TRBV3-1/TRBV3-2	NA	TGTGCCAGCAGCCCCCTCGGTGACAGGGTGGATTCACCCCTCCACTTT	CASSPLGDRVDSPLHF
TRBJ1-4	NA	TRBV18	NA	TGTGCCAGCTCACCGACAAAAGTTGAAAAACTGTTTTTT	CASSPTKVEKLFF
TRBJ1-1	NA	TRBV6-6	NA	TGTGCCAGCAGTTACACCGGGTTGAACACTGAAGCTTTCTTT	CASSYTGLNTEAFF
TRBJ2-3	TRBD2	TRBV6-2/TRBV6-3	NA	TGTGCCAGCAGTTACCCGACTAGCGGGGCCGTAGGAGATACGCAGTATTTT	CASSYPTSGAVGDTQYF
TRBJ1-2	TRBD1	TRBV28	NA	TGTGCCAGCAGTTTCGGGACAGGGAGGGACTATGGCTACACCTTC	CASSFGTGRDYGYTF
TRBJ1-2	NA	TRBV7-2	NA	TGTGCCAGCAGCTTAGGTGGGGACCGGACTAGCTATGGCTACACCTTC	CASSLGGDRTSYGYTF
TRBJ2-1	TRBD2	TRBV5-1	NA	TGCGCCAGCAGCCGGACTAGCGGCGACAATGAGCAGTTCTTC	CASSRTSGDNEQFF
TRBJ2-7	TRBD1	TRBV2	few	TGTGCCAGCAGTGAGGGACAGGGTCTTTACGACGAGCAGTACTTC	CASSEGQGLYDEQYF
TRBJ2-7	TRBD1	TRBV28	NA	TGTGCCAGCAGACGCCCCAGGACAGGTTCCTACGAGCAGTACTTC	CASRRPRTGSYEQYF
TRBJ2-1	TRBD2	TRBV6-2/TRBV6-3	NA	TGTGCCAGCAGTTCCCTCGGGGGGGGCAAAAATGAGCAGTTCTTC	CASSSLGGGKNEQFF
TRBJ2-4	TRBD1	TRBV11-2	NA	TGTGCCAGCGGCACAGGGGCAGAAAACATTCAGTACTTC	CASGTGAENIQYF
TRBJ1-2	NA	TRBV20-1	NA	TGCAGTGCTAGTCCGTCCGGGGGAGGCTACACCTTC	CSASPSGGGYTF
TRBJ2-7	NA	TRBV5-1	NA	TGCGCCAGCAGCCCCCCCACCTACGAGCAGTACTTC	CASSPPTYEQYF
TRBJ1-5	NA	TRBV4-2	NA	TGTGCCAGCAGCCAAGGGCAGGGGAAACAGCCCCAGCATTTT	CASSQGQGKQPQHF
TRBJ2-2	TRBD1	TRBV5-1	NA	TGCGCCAGCAGCTTTATCCAGGGGGCAGGCACCGGGGAGCTGTTTTTT	CASSFIQGAGTGELFF
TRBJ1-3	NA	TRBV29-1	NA	TGCAGCGTGGCCCGATCGGGGAGCTCTGGAAACACCATATATTTT	CSVARSGSSGNTIYF
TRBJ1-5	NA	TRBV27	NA	TGTGCCAGCAGTTCGACAGTAAATCAGCCCCAGCATTTT	CASSSTVNQPQHF
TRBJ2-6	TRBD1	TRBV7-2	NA	TGTGCCAGTAACCCAGGGGGCGCTGGGGCCAACGTCCTGACTTTC	CASNPGGAGANVLTF
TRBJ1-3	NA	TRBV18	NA	TGTGCCAGCTCATTCGGGTCCGGAAACACCATATATTTT	CASSFGSGNTIYF
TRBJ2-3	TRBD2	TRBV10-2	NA	TGCGCCAGCAGTGCCCTCGGGAGGGGTACAGATACGCAGTATTTT	CASSALGRGTDTQYF
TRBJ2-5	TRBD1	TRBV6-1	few	TGTGCCAGCAGTGAAGCGCTTCAGGGGGCCCAGTACTTC	CASSEALQGAQYF
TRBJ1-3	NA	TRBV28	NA	TGTGCCAGCAGTTTCCCGACAGGCTCTGGAAACACCATATATTTT	CASSFPTGSGNTIYF
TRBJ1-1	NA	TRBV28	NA	TGTGCCAGCAGATCCTCCCCAAGACAGGATCTTGGAGCTTTCTTT	CASRSSPRQDLGAFF
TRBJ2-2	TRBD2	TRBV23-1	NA	TGCGCCGCGCCCGGGGGGGTCGGCACCGGGGAGCTGTTTTTT	CAAPGGVGTGELFF
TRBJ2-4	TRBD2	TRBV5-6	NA	TGTGCCAGCAGCTTGTATATGGCTAGCGGAGAAAACATTCAGTACTTC	CASSLYMASGENIQYF
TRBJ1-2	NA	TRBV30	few	TGTGCCTGGAGTCCAGGATCCGGAAGCTACACCTTC	CAWSPGSGSYTF
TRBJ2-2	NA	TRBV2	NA	TGTGCCAGCACCCCGGACAGCACCGGGGAGCTGTTTTTT	CASTPDSTGELFF
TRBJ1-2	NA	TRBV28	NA	TGTGCCAGCAGTTTCGGTCAGGGGAGTGGCTACACCTTC	CASSFGQGSGYTF
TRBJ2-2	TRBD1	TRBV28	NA	TGTGCCAGCACAACAGGGGCCACCGGGGAGCTGTTTTTT	CASTTGATGELFF
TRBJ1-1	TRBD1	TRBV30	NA	TGTGCCTGGAGTGTACGGACAGGGGTAATGAACACTGAAGCTTTCTTT	CAWSVRTGVMNTEAFF
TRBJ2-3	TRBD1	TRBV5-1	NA	TGCGCCAGCAGCTTCGGGACAGGGGAAAATACGCAGTATTTT	CASSFGTGENTQYF
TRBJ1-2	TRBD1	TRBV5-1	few	TGCGCCAGCAGCCCCTTGGACAGGGGAAATTATGGCTACACCTTC	CASSPLDRGNYGYTF
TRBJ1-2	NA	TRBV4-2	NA	TGTGCCAGCAGCCAAGTGGGACATTGGGGAGGGAAGCCACCCCAAGGGGGGGGCTATGGCTACACCTTC	CASSQVGHWGGKPPQGGGYGYTF
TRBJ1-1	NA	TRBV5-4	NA	TGTGCCAGCAGCCGGGGACTCGGAGGGAACACTGAAGCTTTCTTT	CASSRGLGGNTEAFF